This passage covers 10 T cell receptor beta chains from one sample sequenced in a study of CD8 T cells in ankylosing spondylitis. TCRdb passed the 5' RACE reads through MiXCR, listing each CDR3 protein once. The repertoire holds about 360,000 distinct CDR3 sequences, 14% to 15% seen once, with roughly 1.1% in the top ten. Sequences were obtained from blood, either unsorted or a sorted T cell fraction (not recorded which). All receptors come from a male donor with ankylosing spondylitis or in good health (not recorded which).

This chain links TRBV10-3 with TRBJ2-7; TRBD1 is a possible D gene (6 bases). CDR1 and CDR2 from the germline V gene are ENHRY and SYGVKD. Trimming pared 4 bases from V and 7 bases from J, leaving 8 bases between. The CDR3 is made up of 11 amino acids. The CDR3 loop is CAISGQGEQYF. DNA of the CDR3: TGTGCCATCAGTGGTCAGGGGGAGCAGTACTTC.

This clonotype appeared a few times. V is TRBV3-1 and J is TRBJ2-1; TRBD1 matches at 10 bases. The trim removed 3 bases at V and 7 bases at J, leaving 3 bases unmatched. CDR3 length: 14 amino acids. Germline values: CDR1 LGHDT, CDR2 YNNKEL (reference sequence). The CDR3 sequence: CASSQRTGGNEQFF. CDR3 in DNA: TGTGCCAGCAGCCAGCGGACAGGGGGGAATGAGCAGTTCTTC.

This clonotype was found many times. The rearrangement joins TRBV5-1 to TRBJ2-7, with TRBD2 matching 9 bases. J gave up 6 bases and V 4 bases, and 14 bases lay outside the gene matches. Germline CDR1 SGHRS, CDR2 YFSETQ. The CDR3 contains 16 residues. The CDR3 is CASSQGSGGGISEQYF. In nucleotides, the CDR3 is TGCGCCAGCAGCCAGGGTAGCGGGGGCGGAATCAGCGAGCAGTACTTC.

CDR3 residues: CSAYQGADTGELFF. CDR3 DNA sequence: TGCAGCGCCTACCAGGGGGCTGACACCGGGGAGCTGTTTTTT. The rearrangement joins TRBV29-1 to TRBJ2-2; 8 bases match TRBD1. Trimming took 7 bases from V and 3 from J; bases not matched to a gene: 7. The germline V gene encodes CDR1 SQVTM and CDR2 ANQGSEA. The CDR3 sequence is 14 residues long.

This CDR3 reads CASSRGLAEETQYF. The CDR3 region has the DNA TGCGCCAGCAGCCGGGGACTAGCCGAAGAGACCCAGTACTTC. This chain connects TRBV5-1 to TRBJ2-5; the match to TRBD2 covers 9 bases. With 4 bases clipped from V and 3 bases from J, the junction kept 4 bases outside the gene matches. CDR1 is SGHRS and CDR2 is YFSETQ in the germline V gene. The CDR3 runs to 14 residues.

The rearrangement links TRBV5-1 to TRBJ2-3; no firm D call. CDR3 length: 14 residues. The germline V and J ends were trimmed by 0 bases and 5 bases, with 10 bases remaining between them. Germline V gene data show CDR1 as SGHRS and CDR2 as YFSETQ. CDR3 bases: TGCGCCAGCAGCTTGGAGAGTCGTAAAGATACGCAGTATTTT. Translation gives CASSLESRKDTQYF.

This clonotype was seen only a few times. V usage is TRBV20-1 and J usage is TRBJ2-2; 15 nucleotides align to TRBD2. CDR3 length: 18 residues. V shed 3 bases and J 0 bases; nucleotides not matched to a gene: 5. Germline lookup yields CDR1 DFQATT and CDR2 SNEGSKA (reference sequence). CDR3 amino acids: CSARGTSGRYANTGELFF. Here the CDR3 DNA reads TGCAGTGCTAGGGGGACTAGCGGGAGGTACGCGAACACCGGGGAGCTGTTTTTT.

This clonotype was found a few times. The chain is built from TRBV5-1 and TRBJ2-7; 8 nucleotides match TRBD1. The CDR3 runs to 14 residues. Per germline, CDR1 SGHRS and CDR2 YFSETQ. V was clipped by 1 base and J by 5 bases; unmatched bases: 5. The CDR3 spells CASSLWQGANEQYF. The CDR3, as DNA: TGCGCCAGCAGCTTGTGGCAGGGGGCTAACGAGCAGTACTTC.

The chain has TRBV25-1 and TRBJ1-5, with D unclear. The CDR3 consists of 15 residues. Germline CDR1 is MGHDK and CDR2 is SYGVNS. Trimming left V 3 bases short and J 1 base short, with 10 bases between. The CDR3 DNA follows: TGTGCCAGCAGTGACAATGGACTGAGCAATCAGCCCCAGCATTTT. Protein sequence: CASSDNGLSNQPQHF.

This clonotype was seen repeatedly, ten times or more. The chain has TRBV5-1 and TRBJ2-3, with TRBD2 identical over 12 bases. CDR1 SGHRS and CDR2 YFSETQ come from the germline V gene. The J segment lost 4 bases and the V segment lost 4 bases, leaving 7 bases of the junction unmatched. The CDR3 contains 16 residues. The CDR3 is CASSIPSGGASDTQYF. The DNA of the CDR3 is TGCGCCAGCAGCATACCTAGCGGGGGGGCTTCAGATACGCAGTATTTT.